This T cell receptor (beta chain) was observed in a study of early T cells in non-severe SARS-CoV-2 infection. Whole-study context: Sequencing targeted bulk RNA from unsorted whole blood, leaving chains unpaired. Study observations and caveats: Matching against VDJdb likely underestimated virus-specific expansions, favoring anti-spike CD8.

Individual cDNA molecules were tagged with unique molecular identifiers, the study reported. TCRdb ran MiXCR on the 5' RACE reads and lists one entry per CDR3 protein. The table lists 100,000 to 130,000 distinct CDR3 sequences, 9.5% to 13% of them singletons. As to this clonotype: The antigen remains undetermined.

The length of the CDR3 is 14 residues. Per the germline V gene, CDR1 is ENHRY and CDR2 is SYGVKD. The ends were cut back, 3 bases at V and 4 bases at J, with 10 bases in the middle. The sequence derives from an adult who was a healthcare worker with PCR-confirmed SARS-CoV-2 infection or an uninfected control (not recorded which). This sequence joins TRBV10-3 and TRBJ1-5; perhaps TRBD1 as D (5 bases). The sequencing sample was made of whole blood. The CDR3 region is CAISDRGGNQPQHF. For the CDR3, the DNA is TGTGCCATCAGTGATAGGGGAGGAAATCAGCCCCAGCATTTT.